This T cell receptor beta chain was found in a study of identical twins. This CDR3 has 16 residues. Per germline, CDR1 SEHNR and CDR2 FQNEAQ (reference sequence). V gave up 5 bases and J gave up 6 bases; unmatched junction bases: 13. MiXCR, applied by TCRdb to the 5' RACE reads, yields one record per CDR3 protein. The profile shows fewer than 900,000 distinct CDR3 sequences, 21% of them singletons. This sample also appeared in a second study, on T cells expressing NK-cell markers.

Sequencing input: PBMCs. The receptor's source is a woman aged 18-29 years in good health. The V and J genes are TRBV7-9 and TRBJ2-1; 7 bases agree with TRBD2. Written as DNA, the CDR3 is TGTGCCAGCAGCGGGCAGACTAGCTGGAAACTCAATGAGCAGTTCTTC. Amino acids: CASSGQTSWKLNEQFF. Full variable domain (outside the CDR3, taken from reference TRBV7-9 and TRBJ2-1): DTGVSQNPRHKITKRGQNVTFRCDPISEHNRLYWYRQTLGQGPEFLTYFQNEAQLEKSRLLSDRFSAERPKGSFSTLEIQRTEQGDSAMYLCASSGQTSWKLNEQFFGPGTRLTVL.